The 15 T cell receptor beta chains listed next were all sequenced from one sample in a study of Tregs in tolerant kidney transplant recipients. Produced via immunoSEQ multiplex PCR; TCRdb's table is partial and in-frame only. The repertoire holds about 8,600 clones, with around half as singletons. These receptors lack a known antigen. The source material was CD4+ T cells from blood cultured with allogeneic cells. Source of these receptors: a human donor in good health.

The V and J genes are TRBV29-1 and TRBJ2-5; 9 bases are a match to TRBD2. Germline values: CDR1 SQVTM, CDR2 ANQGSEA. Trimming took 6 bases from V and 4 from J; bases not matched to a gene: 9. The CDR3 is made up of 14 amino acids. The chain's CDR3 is CSVAPGLARETQYF. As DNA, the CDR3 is TGCAGCGTGGCCCCGGGACTAGCAAGAGAGACCCAGTACTTC. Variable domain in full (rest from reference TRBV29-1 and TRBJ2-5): SAVISQKPSRDICQRGTSLTIQCQVDSQVTMMFWYRQQPGQSLTLIATANQGSEATYESGFVIDKFPISRPNLTFSTLTVSNMSPEDSSIYLCSVAPGLARETQYFGPGTRLLVL.

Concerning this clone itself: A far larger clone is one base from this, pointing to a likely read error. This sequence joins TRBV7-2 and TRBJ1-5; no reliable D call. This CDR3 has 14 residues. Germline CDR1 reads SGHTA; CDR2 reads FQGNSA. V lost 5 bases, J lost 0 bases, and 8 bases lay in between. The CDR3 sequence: CASSQASSNQPQHF. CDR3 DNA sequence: TGTGCCAGCAGCCAAGCAAGTAGCAATCAGCCCCAGCATTTT. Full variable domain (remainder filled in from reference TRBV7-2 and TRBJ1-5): GAGVSQSPSNKVTEKGKDVELRCDPISGHTALYWYRQSLGQGLEFLIYFQGNSAPDKSGLPSDRFSAERTGGSVSTLTIQRTQQEDSAVYLCASSQASSNQPQHFGDGTRLSIL.

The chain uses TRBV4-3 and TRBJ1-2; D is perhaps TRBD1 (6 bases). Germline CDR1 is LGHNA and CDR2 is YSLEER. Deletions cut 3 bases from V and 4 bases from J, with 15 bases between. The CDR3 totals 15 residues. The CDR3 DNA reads TGCGCCAGCAGCCACCTCCCATCAGGGGTCTATGGCTACACCTTC. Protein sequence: CASSHLPSGVYGYTF.

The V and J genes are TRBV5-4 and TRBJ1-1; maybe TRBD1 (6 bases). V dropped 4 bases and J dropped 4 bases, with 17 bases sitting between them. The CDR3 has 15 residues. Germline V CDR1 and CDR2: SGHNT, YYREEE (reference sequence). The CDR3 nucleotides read TGTGCCAGCAGCGCACGGGGGCTTATTGCCACTGAAGCTTTCTTT. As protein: CASSARGLIATEAFF.

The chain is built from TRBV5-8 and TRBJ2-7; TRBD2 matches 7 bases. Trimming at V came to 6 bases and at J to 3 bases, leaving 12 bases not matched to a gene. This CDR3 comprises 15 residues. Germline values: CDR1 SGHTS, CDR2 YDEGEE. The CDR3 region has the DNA TGTGCCAGCAATTGGGGAGGGTGGGGGAACTACGAGCAGTACTTC. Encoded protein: CASNWGGWGNYEQYF.

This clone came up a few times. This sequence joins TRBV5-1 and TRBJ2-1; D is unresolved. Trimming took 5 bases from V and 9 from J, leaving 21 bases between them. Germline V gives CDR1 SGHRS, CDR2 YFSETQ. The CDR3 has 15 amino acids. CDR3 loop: CASRRAMGLLREQFF. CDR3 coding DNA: TGCGCCAGCAGAAGGGCGATGGGTTTGTTACGTGAGCAGTTCTTC.

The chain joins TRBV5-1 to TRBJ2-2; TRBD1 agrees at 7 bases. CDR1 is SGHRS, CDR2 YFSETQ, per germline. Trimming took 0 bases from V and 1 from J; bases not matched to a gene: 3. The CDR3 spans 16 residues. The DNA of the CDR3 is TGCGCCAGCAGCTTGGACAGGGGTGGGAACACCGGGGAGCTGTTTTTT. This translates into CASSLDRGGNTGELFF.

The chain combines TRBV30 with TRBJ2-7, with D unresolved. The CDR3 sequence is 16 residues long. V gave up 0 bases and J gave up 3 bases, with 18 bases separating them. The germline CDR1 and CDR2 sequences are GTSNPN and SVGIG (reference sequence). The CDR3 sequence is CAWSVIFGRNLYEQYF. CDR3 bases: TGTGCCTGGAGTGTGATTTTCGGTAGGAACCTCTACGAGCAGTACTTC.

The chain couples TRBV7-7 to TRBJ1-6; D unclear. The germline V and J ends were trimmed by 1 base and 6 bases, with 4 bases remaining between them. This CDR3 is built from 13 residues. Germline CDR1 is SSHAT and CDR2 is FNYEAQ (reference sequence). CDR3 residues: CASSLDANSPLHF. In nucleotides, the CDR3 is TGTGCCAGCAGCTTAGACGCTAATTCACCCCTCCACTTT.

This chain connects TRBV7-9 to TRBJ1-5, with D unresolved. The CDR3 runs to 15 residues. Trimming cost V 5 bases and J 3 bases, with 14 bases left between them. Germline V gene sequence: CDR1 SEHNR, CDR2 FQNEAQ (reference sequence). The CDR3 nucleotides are TGTGCCAGCAGCCAAACCAACACCTACAATCAGCCCCAGCATTTT. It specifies CASSQTNTYNQPQHF.

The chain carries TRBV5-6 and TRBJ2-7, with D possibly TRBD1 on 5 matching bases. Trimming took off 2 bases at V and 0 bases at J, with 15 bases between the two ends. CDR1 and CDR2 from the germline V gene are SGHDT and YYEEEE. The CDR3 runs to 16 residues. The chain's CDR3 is CASSLRRQGSSYEQYF. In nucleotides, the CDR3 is TGTGCCAGCAGCTTAAGGCGGCAGGGAAGCTCCTACGAGCAGTACTTC.

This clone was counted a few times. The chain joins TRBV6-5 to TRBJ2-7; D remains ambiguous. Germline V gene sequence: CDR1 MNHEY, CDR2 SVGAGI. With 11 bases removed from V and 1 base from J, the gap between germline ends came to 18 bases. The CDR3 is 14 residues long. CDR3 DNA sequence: TGTGCCGCACAATCAAGGTTACCTTCCTACGAGCAGTACTTC. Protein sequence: CAAQSRLPSYEQYF.

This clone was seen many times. The DNA of the CDR3 is TGTGCCAGCAGCTTGGCAGGGGGGCATATTCGGGAGCAGTACTTC. As protein: CASSLAGGHIREQYF. The rearrangement joins TRBV5-4 to TRBJ2-7, with a possible D match to TRBD1 (7 bases). V lost 0 bases and J lost 7, with 17 bases in between. The length of the CDR3 is 15 residues. Germline CDR1 and CDR2: SGHNT and YYREEE (reference sequence).

CDR3 nucleotide sequence: TGTGCCAGCAGCTTAGCGGCCTCCTACGAGCAGTACTTC. This sequence encodes CASSLAASYEQYF. The chain has TRBV7-6 and TRBJ2-7; no definite D call. The germline V gene has CDR1 SGHVS and CDR2 FNYEAQ. The CDR3 consists of 13 residues. The V gene lost 0 bases and the J gene lost 0 bases, with 3 bases spanning the gap.

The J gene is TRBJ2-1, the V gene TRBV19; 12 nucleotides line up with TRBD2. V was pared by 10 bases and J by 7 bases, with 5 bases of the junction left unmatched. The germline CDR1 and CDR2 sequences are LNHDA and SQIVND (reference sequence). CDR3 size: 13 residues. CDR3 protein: CATRLAGVNEQFF. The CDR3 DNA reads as TGTGCCACTAGACTAGCGGGAGTGAATGAGCAGTTCTTC.